This is a list of T cell receptor beta chains from one sample in a study of blood T cells in healthy people across ages. TCRdb analysed the 5' RACE reads with MiXCR anew, one entry per CDR3 protein. The sample includes approximately 700,000 distinct CDR3 sequences, approximately 30% of them seen just once. The sequenced sample was blood. These receptors were collected from a woman aged 80 or over in good health. CDR3s include the opening cysteine and the closing phenylalanine or tryptophan. D genes are given only for firm matches. For some rows the clone size is stated as once, few or many, or as a class when expanded; others skip it.

>TRBD1|TRBJ2-1|TRBV6-2/TRBV6-3|many|12
TGTGCCAGCTCGGGACAGGGGCTCGGAGGGTTCTTC
CASSGQGLGGFF
>-|TRBJ1-5|TRBV5-5|-|16
TGTGCCAGCAGCCGACAGGCTGCTCGCGGCAATCAGCCCCAGCATTTT
CASSRQAARGNQPQHF
>TRBD2|TRBJ2-3|TRBV27|many|22
TGTGCCAGCAGCCGATATATCAGGGGTGGGGGTCTAGCGGGGGCCTACACAGATACGCAGTATTTT
CASSRYIRGGGLAGAYTDTQYF
>-|TRBJ1-3|TRBV7-6|once|16
TGTGCCAGCAGCCCGAGTGGAGCCACCTCTGGAAACACCATATATTTT
CASSPSGATSGNTIYF
>-|TRBJ1-5|TRBV6-6|many|16
TGTGCCAGCAGTTACGGCGTTCCCCAAAGTGGTCAGCCCCAGCATTTT
CASSYGVPQSGQPQHF
>TRBD2|TRBJ2-3|TRBV10-2|many|14
TGCGCCAGCAGGATAACGGGGGGTACAGATACGCAGTATTTT
CASRITGGTDTQYF
>TRBD1|TRBJ1-1|TRBV6-5|-|12
TGTGCCAGCAGTGGGGGGACAGGGTCAGCTTTCTTT
CASSGGTGSAFF
>-|TRBJ1-1|TRBV6-6|many|14
TGTGCCATCACTCCGACAGGCAGTAACACTGAAGCTTTCTTT
CAITPTGSNTEAFF
>-|TRBJ2-1|TRBV11-1|many|13
TGTGCCAGCCCCCGGCGAGCTTACAATGAGCAGTTCTTC
CASPRRAYNEQFF
>-|TRBJ2-7|TRBV29-1|-|13
TGCAGCGTTGCTGACGGGGGGCTCTACGAGCAGTACTTC
CSVADGGLYEQYF
>TRBD1|TRBJ1-1|TRBV6-2/TRBV6-3|few|14
TGTGCCAGCAGTGAAGGGACAGGACTCACTGAAGCTTTCTTT
CASSEGTGLTEAFF
>TRBD2|TRBJ2-7|TRBV6-5|many|20
TGTGCCAGCAGTTACTGGGGGGCACCTAGCGGGGGGACCAGCTCCTACGAGCAGTACTTC
CASSYWGAPSGGTSSYEQYF
>-|TRBJ2-3|TRBV2|many|15
TGTGCCAGCAGTCTCAGGGGAGAAGGCACAGATACGCAGTATTTT
CASSLRGEGTDTQYF
>TRBD1|TRBJ2-7|TRBV28|many|14
TGTGCCAGCAGGCTCGACAGGGTAGCCTACGAGCAGTACTTC
CASRLDRVAYEQYF
>TRBD1|TRBJ1-1|TRBV5-1|many|17
TGCGCCAGCAGCCCGGATGGTACCACAGGGGGCGGCACTGAAGCTTTCTTT
CASSPDGTTGGGTEAFF
>-|TRBJ2-3|TRBV5-6|-|15
TGTGCCAGCAGCTTAATACAGGGTATGCCAGATACGCAGTATTTT
CASSLIQGMPDTQYF
>-|TRBJ2-7|TRBV27|-|14
TGTGCCAGCAGTTTATTGCGCTCGTTCTACGAGCAGTACTTC
CASSLLRSFYEQYF
>-|TRBJ2-7|TRBV20-1|-|15
TGCAGTGCTAGAGATTGGCAGGGCTATGGGTACGAGCAGTACTTC
CSARDWQGYGYEQYF
>TRBD2|TRBJ2-7|TRBV20-1|once|13
TGCAGTGCTAGAGACGGGAGGGCCTACGAGCAGTACTTC
CSARDGRAYEQYF
>-|TRBJ2-1|TRBV28|many|14
TGTGCCAGCAGTATGACGGGCGGTTACAATGAGCAGTTCTTC
CASSMTGGYNEQFF
>-|TRBJ2-1|TRBV20-1|-|12
TGCAGTGCTAGACAGGGCTGCAATGAGCAGTTCTTC
CSARQGCNEQFF
>-|TRBJ1-4|TRBV15|-|19
TGTGCCACCAGCCGCTCCCCGGGCCGTGGGGTTTCTTCTGGTGAAAAACTGTTTTTT
CATSRSPGRGVSSGEKLFF
>-|TRBJ1-2|TRBV10-3|many|12
TGTGCCATCAGGGGGGCGCTTCATGGCTACACCTTC
CAIRGALHGYTF
>-|TRBJ1-1|TRBV18|-|16
TGTGCCAGCTCAAGGACTGAATCGTACTTGAACACTGAAGCTTTCTTT
CASSRTESYLNTEAFF
>-|TRBJ1-4|TRBV9|many|13
TGTGCCAGCAGCGAGACCCTGGGGGAAAAACTGTTTTTT
CASSETLGEKLFF
>TRBD2|TRBJ2-1|TRBV12-3/TRBV12-4|many|18
TGTGCCAGCAGTTTCGTGACTAGCGGGGGGGCTGGATCCAATGAGCAGTTCTTC
CASSFVTSGGAGSNEQFF
>-|TRBJ2-3|TRBV7-2|many|16
TGTGCCAGCAGCTTGAACCCGCATCGTAGCACAGATACGCAGTATTTT
CASSLNPHRSTDTQYF
>-|TRBJ1-2|TRBV6-2/TRBV6-3|-|14
TGTGCCAGCCGCGAGGCAGGGGTAGCGGGCGGCTACACCTTC
CASREAGVAGGYTF
>TRBD1|TRBJ1-2|TRBV18|few|15
TGTGCCAGCTCACGCCAACCTGACAGGGGGGATGGCTACACCTTC
CASSRQPDRGDGYTF
>-|TRBJ1-1|TRBV2|few|13
TGTGCCAGCGGGGGGGTAATGAACACTGAAGCTTTCTTT
CASGGVMNTEAFF
>TRBD2|TRBJ2-3|TRBV10-2|many|18
TGCGCCAGCAGTGAGTCCGTGCTAGCGGGGGGCCGTTTAAATACGCAGTATTTT
CASSESVLAGGRLNTQYF
>TRBD1|TRBJ2-5|TRBV28|-|16
TGTGCCAGCAGGTCTTGGGACAGGGGCTCGGATGAGACCCAGTACTTC
CASRSWDRGSDETQYF
>-|TRBJ2-6|TRBV27|many|13
TGTGCCAGCAGTTACGGGGGGGCCAACGTCCTGACTTTC
CASSYGGANVLTF
>-|TRBJ2-7|TRBV5-1|-|13
TGCGCCAGCGCCTTTTATATGGGGTACGAGCAGTACTTC
CASAFYMGYEQYF
>-|TRBJ2-3|TRBV20-1|many|15
TGCAGTGCTAGAGGGCGCAGGGTCCGCACAGATACGCAGTATTTT
CSARGRRVRTDTQYF
>-|TRBJ1-5|TRBV30|-|16
TGTGCCTGGAGTGTACGGGGGGAGGGAGTCAGGCAGCCCCAGCATTTT
CAWSVRGEGVRQPQHF
>-|TRBJ2-7|TRBV10-1|many|15
TGCGCCAGCAGTACTCCGGGACGGGTAAACTACGAGCAGTACTTC
CASSTPGRVNYEQYF
>-|TRBJ2-5|TRBV7-2|many|14
TGTGCCAGCACCAGGGGCGGGACTCAAGAGACCCAGTACTTC
CASTRGGTQETQYF
>-|TRBJ1-4|TRBV6-5|-|13
TGTGCCAGCAGAAGGAGTTTGAATGAAAAACGGTTTTTT
CASRRSLNEKRFF
>-|TRBJ2-3|TRBV7-2|-|15
TGTGCCAGCAGCTGGGCGGGGCAGACCCACGATACGCAGTATTTT
CASSWAGQTHDTQYF
>-|TRBJ2-7|TRBV20-1|many|14
TGCAGTGCTACCAGGACAGACTCCTACTACGAGCAGTACTTC
CSATRTDSYYEQYF
>-|TRBJ2-7|TRBV7-2|-|14
TGTGCCAGCAGCTTAGCGGGAGCGACAGGCGAGCAGTACTTC
CASSLAGATGEQYF
>-|TRBJ1-5|TRBV30|few|13
TGTGCCTGGAGTCTAGCCAGCGGACAGCCCCAGCATTTT
CAWSLASGQPQHF
>TRBD2|TRBJ2-3|TRBV4-2|many|15
TGTGCCAGCAGCCAAGTCGGCGGGGGGGCAGATACGCAGTATTTT
CASSQVGGGADTQYF
>TRBD1|TRBJ2-5|TRBV7-2|many|16
TGTGCCAGCAGCTTATCTTCTCCGACAGGGGTTGAGACCCAGTACTTC
CASSLSSPTGVETQYF
>TRBD2|TRBJ2-1|TRBV12-3/TRBV12-4|-|14
TGTGCCAGCAGCAATACCGGGACTATGAGCAAGCAGTTCTTC
CASSNTGTMSKQFF
>-|TRBJ2-5|TRBV3-1|many|12
TGTGCCAGCAGCCAAGTCCGCGAGACCCAGTACTTC
CASSQVRETQYF
>-|TRBJ1-2|TRBV7-9|many|12
TGTGCCAGCAGCTTAGAGTCAGGTGGCTACACCTTC
CASSLESGGYTF
>TRBD1|TRBJ2-6|TRBV5-1|many|18
TGCGCCAGCAGCTCGGCCGGGACAGCAAGCTCTGGGGCCAACGTCCTGACTTTC
CASSSAGTASSGANVLTF
>-|TRBJ2-7|TRBV5-1|-|16
TGCGCCAGCAGCTTGGTCAGCGGCAGGGCCTCTTACGAGCAGTACTTC
CASSLVSGRASYEQYF
>-|TRBJ2-5|TRBV7-2|once|15
TGTGCCAGCAGCCAAGTAGGGGGGGCCCAAGAGACCCAGTACTTC
CASSQVGGAQETQYF
>-|TRBJ2-3|TRBV12-3/TRBV12-4|-|14
TGTGCCAGCCACGGTAGAGTGAGAGCAGATGTGCAGTATTTT
CASHGRVRADVQYF
>TRBD1|TRBJ2-3|TRBV29-1|many|13
TGCAGCGTGCCCGGGACAGGGACAGATACGCAGTATTTT
CSVPGTGTDTQYF
>-|TRBJ1-5|TRBV28|-|13
TGTGCCAGCAGGGAGGGACTCAATCAGCCCCAGCATTTT
CASREGLNQPQHF
>TRBD1|TRBJ2-1|TRBV28|-|13
TGTGCCAGCAGACAGGGGGTTAGGAATGAGCAGTTCTTC
CASRQGVRNEQFF
>TRBD1|TRBJ1-2|TRBV28|-|14
TGTGCCAGCTCCCCGGGACAGGAGGGCTATGGCTACACCTTC
CASSPGQEGYGYTF
>-|TRBJ2-1|TRBV7-3|many|16
TGTGCCAGCAGCTTAACCAGGCCATCCTCCTACAATGAGCAGTTCTTC
CASSLTRPSSYNEQFF
>-|TRBJ2-5|TRBV25-1|many|14
TGTGCCAGCAGTGAATCGGAGTGGGGAGAGACCCAGTACTTC
CASSESEWGETQYF
>-|TRBJ2-5|TRBV20-1|-|15
TGCAGTGCCCGCGGTGCAGGCGGGGAAATAAATGAGCAGTACTTC
CSARGAGGEINEQYF